Listed below are T cell receptor beta chains from one sample, sequenced in a study of graft-versus-host responses after intestinal transplantation. These receptors are not linked to any known antigen. Here immunoSEQ multiplex PCR was the method, and the copy in TCRdb shows in-frame clones only, minus some. This table has fewer than 120,000 clones, around 95% appearing once. This material consisted of unstimulated CD8+ T cells sorted from spleen or lymph node cells, taken before intestinal transplant. The receptors derive from a human donor who received an intestinal transplant. Each CDR3 is given without its conserved first and last residue. Fields, in order: J gene, D gene, V gene, clone size, CDR3 protein. D genes are given only for firm matches. The listing skips clone size in some rows; elsewhere it reads once, few, many or a size class.

>TRBJ2-7|-|TRBV2|-
ASSANHEQY
>TRBJ2-2|-|TRBV9|-
ASSQGGGDTGELF
>TRBJ2-1|TRBD1|TRBV27|-
ASSSRDRAGNEQF
>TRBJ2-4|TRBD2|TRBV19|-
ASSSIREGHIQY
>TRBJ2-5|-|TRBV28|-
ASSPPARGQPQETQY
>TRBJ2-1|TRBD1|TRBV15|-
ATSRELGQGRDEQF
>TRBJ1-1|-|TRBV2|-
ASSEVKAF
>TRBJ1-2|-|TRBV14|-
ASSPTGRYGYT
>TRBJ2-7|TRBD2|TRBV14|-
ASSQVGKGLTGGDYEQY
>TRBJ2-1|-|TRBV4-1|-
ASSQEGQGPPYSYNEQF
>TRBJ2-1|-|TRBV15|-
ATSGGRHNEQF
>TRBJ2-7|TRBD1|TRBV10-2|-
ASSEAGGGEQY
>TRBJ2-1|-|TRBV15|-
ATNKGRWQF
>TRBJ2-7|TRBD1|TRBV19|-
ASSFGTGGMYEQY
>TRBJ2-7|-|TRBV6-1|-
ASSPRGGPNYEQY
>TRBJ1-2|-|TRBV6-1|-
ASRGTLVGYT
>TRBJ1-3|TRBD1|TRBV5-1|-
ASSLDRGSGNTIY
>TRBJ2-1|TRBD1|TRBV11-3|-
ASSDRDSANNEQF
>TRBJ2-1|TRBD2|TRBV27|-
ASSPIAGGPSNEQF
>TRBJ2-7|-|TRBV30|-
AWSVFGVGEQY
>TRBJ2-7|-|TRBV10-3|few
AISESDHEQY
>TRBJ2-3|-|TRBV5-1|-
ASSLVRAGITDTQY
>TRBJ2-1|TRBD2|TRBV6-6|-
ASSLTSGRDYNEQF
>TRBJ2-1|TRBD2|TRBV7-9|-
ASSFPVAGLTYNEQF
>TRBJ2-1|-|TRBV6-6|-
ASSLTTGEQF
>TRBJ1-2|-|TRBV14|-
ASSQEGRDYGYT
>TRBJ1-3|TRBD1|TRBV6-6|-
ASSYKTGSGNTIY
>TRBJ2-3|-|TRBV7-8|-
ASSLVGDRHTDTQY
>TRBJ2-5|-|TRBV27|-
ASTTEGETQY
>TRBJ2-2|TRBD2|TRBV7-6|-
ASSRRTSGRNTGELF
>TRBJ2-7|-|TRBV6-5|-
ASSERDEQY
>-|-|TRBV5-1|-
ASSEGGSYEQY
>TRBJ2-7|-|TRBV5-6|few
ASSVGGVLYEQY
>TRBJ2-7|TRBD1|TRBV6-5|-
ASSYPGQGTYEQY
>TRBJ1-3|-|TRBV19|-
ASSIGTFSGNTIY
>TRBJ2-7|TRBD1|TRBV27|-
ASSLAGTGSEQY